This passage covers 29 T cell receptor beta chains from one sample sequenced in a study of T cell repertoires in cytomegalovirus infection. Via MiXCR, TCRdb re-called the reads, giving one row per CDR3 protein. The table lists around 360,000 distinct CDR3 sequences, approximately 35% of them singletons. These receptors have no identified antigens. Sequences were derived from cultured PBMCs, sampled from culture after CMV antigen stimulation. The receptors here all came from a human donor in good health (CMV status not recorded). Some clones in this sample may be carry-over from other donors' samples.

The chain is built from TRBV6-2 or TRBV6-3 and TRBJ1-1; 7 bases map to TRBD1. Germline CDR1 is MNHEY and CDR2 is SVGEGT. This CDR3 region has 15 residues. The trim removed 2 bases at V and 4 bases at J, leaving 7 bases unmatched. CDR3 coding DNA: TGTGCCAGCAGTTACGAGGGGGAGGGGGCCACTGAAGCTTTCTTT. Protein product: CASSYEGEGATEAFF.

The sample holds a few counts of this clonotype. The chain carries TRBV7-2 and TRBJ2-7; D possibly matches TRBD1 or TRBD2 (5 bases each). V shed 5 bases and J shed 2 bases, with 13 bases lying between them. This CDR3 has 14 amino acids. The germline V gene has CDR1 SGHTA and CDR2 FQGNSA. The CDR3 reads CASSLRDGPYEQYF. DNA for the CDR3: TGTGCCAGCAGCCTCCGGGACGGACCCTACGAGCAGTACTTC. The variable domain in full, completed from reference TRBV7-2 and TRBJ2-7, reads GAGVSQSPSNKVTEKGKDVELRCDPISGHTALYWYRQSLGQGLEFLIYFQGNSAPDKSGLPSDRFSAERTGGSVSTLTIQRTQQEDSAVYLCASSLRDGPYEQYFGPGTRLTVT.

This chain uses TRBV7-2 with TRBJ1-1, with D unclear. Trimming pared 1 base from V and 2 bases from J, leaving 11 bases between. In germline, CDR1 is SGHTA, CDR2 FQGNSA. The CDR3 totals 15 residues. The CDR3 nucleotides read TGTGCCAGCAGCTTAGTCCCGGGAGCAAACACTGAAGCTTTCTTT. Its protein product is CASSLVPGANTEAFF. The full variable domain, in which reference TRBV7-2 and TRBJ1-1 provide the parts outside the CDR3, is GAGVSQSPSNKVTEKGKDVELRCDPISGHTALYWYRQSLGQGLEFLIYFQGNSAPDKSGLPSDRFSAERTGGSVSTLTIQRTQQEDSAVYLCASSLVPGANTEAFFGQGTRLTVV.

This chain uses TRBV10-3 with TRBJ2-5; TRBD1 agrees at 9 bases. The CDR3 is 14 amino acids. V gave up 4 bases and J gave up 5 bases; unmatched junction bases: 5. Per germline, CDR1 ENHRY and CDR2 SYGVKD. CDR3 nucleotide sequence: TGTGCCATCAGTGGGACAGGGGCCCTGGAGACCCAGTACTTC. Residues: CAISGTGALETQYF.

This clonotype appeared a few times. This chain links TRBV7-2 with TRBJ2-5; D tentatively reads TRBD1 or TRBD2 (5 bases each). There are 16 residues in the CDR3. Trimming took 5 bases from V and 1 from J, leaving 17 bases between them. Germline-derived CDR1 and CDR2 are SGHTA and FQGNSA. This chain's CDR3 is CASSQNAVGTQETQYF. The DNA for the CDR3 is TGTGCCAGCAGCCAGAACGCGGTGGGGACCCAAGAGACCCAGTACTTC.

The chain couples TRBV20-1 to TRBJ2-5; the D is unclear. This CDR3 spans 14 amino acids. CDR1 is DFQATT and CDR2 is SNEGSKA in the germline V gene (reference sequence). V was clipped by 0 bases and J by 5 bases, with 13 bases between them. The CDR3 region is CSARDLRLVETQYF. For the CDR3, the DNA is TGCAGTGCTAGAGATTTGCGGCTAGTGGAGACCCAGTACTTC.

This clonotype was seen ten or more times. The chain couples TRBV7-2 to TRBJ1-2, with 7 bases that match TRBD1. The CDR3 length is 15 residues. The J segment lost 1 base and the V segment lost 2 bases, leaving 4 bases of the junction unmatched. Germline lookup yields CDR1 SGHTA and CDR2 FQGNSA. The CDR3 nucleotides are TGTGCCAGCAGCTTATCACAGGGGCATAACTATGGCTACACCTTC. It encodes CASSLSQGHNYGYTF.

The J gene is TRBJ2-7, the V gene TRBV10-3; 13 bases fit TRBD2. Germline-derived CDR1 and CDR2 are ENHRY and SYGVKD. V shed 5 bases, J shed 6 bases, and the junction held 4 bases outside the gene matches. This CDR3 is built from 14 residues. CDR3 nucleotide sequence: TGTGCCATCAGTAAGGGACTAGCGGGATCCGAGCAGTACGTC. It codes for CAISKGLAGSEQYV.

In its sample, this clonotype was seen many times. The chain has TRBV7-2 and TRBJ2-6; 9 bases agree with TRBD1. The CDR3 is 20 residues long. The V segment lost 0 bases and the J segment 3 bases; nucleotides outside the gene matches: 12. Germline loops: CDR1 SGHTA, CDR2 FQGNSA. The chain's CDR3 is CASSLAQRRQGGNGANVLTF. The CDR3 region has the DNA TGTGCCAGCAGCTTAGCGCAAAGAAGACAGGGGGGAAATGGGGCCAACGTCCTGACTTTC.

A word on this clonotype: This may arise from a read error, as a much more abundant clone is one base away. The CDR3 loop reads CASSLVEPTNTGELFF. The DNA of the CDR3 is TGTGCCAGCAGCTTAGTGGAACCAACGAACACCGGGGAGCTGTTTTTT. The V call is TRBV7-2, the J call TRBJ2-2; D gene ambiguous. V was clipped by 1 base and J by 0 bases, with 9 bases between them. CDR1 is SGHTA and CDR2 is FQGNSA in the germline V gene. The CDR3 is 16 amino acids. Variable domain in full (rest from reference TRBV7-2 and TRBJ2-2): GAGVSQSPSNKVTEKGKDVELRCDPISGHTALYWYRQSLGQGLEFLIYFQGNSAPDKSGLPSDRFSAERTGGSVSTLTIQRTQQEDSAVYLCASSLVEPTNTGELFFGEGSRLTVL.

V and J are TRBV4-1 and TRBJ2-2; a weak D match, TRBD2 (6 bases). Trimming shortened V by 1 base and J by 11 bases, and 11 bases separated the two germline ends. The CDR3 length is 13 residues. Germline V gene data show CDR1 as MGHRA and CDR2 as YSYEKL. CDR3 sequence reads: CASSQVLGGELFF. The CDR3 nucleotides read TGCGCCAGCAGCCAAGTGTTGGGGGGAGAGCTGTTTTTT.

The chain combines TRBV7-2 with TRBJ2-7, with D hard to call. Germline values: CDR1 SGHTA, CDR2 FQGNSA. This CDR3 spans 15 amino acids. The ends were cut back, 2 bases at V and 3 bases at J, with 14 bases in the middle. CDR3 in amino acids: CASSLTPGAYYEQYF. The CDR3 bases are TGTGCCAGCAGCTTAACGCCAGGAGCCTACTACGAGCAGTACTTC.

This clonotype was seen more than once but under ten times. V gene TRBV7-2 combines with J gene TRBJ2-7; D not certain. CDR3 length: 12 residues. Looked up from germline, CDR1 is SGHTA and CDR2 is FQGNSA. Trimming removed 5 bases from V and 10 bases from J, with 15 bases in between. DNA of the CDR3: TGTGCCAGCAGCGGAACGATAGGCTTTCAGTACTTC. Translating it yields CASSGTIGFQYF. Using reference TRBV7-2 and TRBJ2-7 for the parts outside the CDR3, the full variable domain is GAGVSQSPSNKVTEKGKDVELRCDPISGHTALYWYRQSLGQGLEFLIYFQGNSAPDKSGLPSDRFSAERTGGSVSTLTIQRTQQEDSAVYLCASSGTIGFQYFGPGTRLTVT.

This clonotype has just a few counts. This sequence joins TRBV12-3 or TRBV12-4 and TRBJ2-7; D is perhaps TRBD1 (6 bases). V dropped 6 bases and J dropped 0 bases, with 15 bases sitting between them. The CDR3 is 15 amino acids. Written as DNA, the CDR3 is TGTGCCAGCAGAGAAACAGGGTCAAGCTCCTACGAGCAGTACTTC. It specifies CASRETGSSSYEQYF.

This clonotype showed up many times. V usage is TRBV7-2 and J usage is TRBJ2-1; 7 nucleotides agree with TRBD2. Germline V lookup: CDR1 SGHTA, CDR2 FQGNSA. Germline trimming cut 4 bases from V and 4 bases from J; bases unmatched to any gene: 4. CDR3 length: 14 amino acids. Here the CDR3 reads CASSSYGRYNEQFF. The CDR3 DNA sequence: TGTGCCAGCAGCTCTTACGGGAGGTACAATGAGCAGTTCTTC.

The rearrangement uses TRBV6-5 and TRBJ1-1; D is perhaps TRBD1 (5 bases). Germline CDR1 is MNHEY and CDR2 is SVGAGI. The CDR3 contains 14 residues. The V end was cut by 0 bases, the J end by 4 bases, with 9 bases between. The CDR3 sequence: CASSYSGEGTEAFF. In nucleotides, the CDR3 is TGTGCCAGCAGTTACTCAGGGGAGGGCACTGAAGCTTTCTTT.

This clonotype was recorded a few times. V and J are TRBV7-6 and TRBJ1-2; D not certain. Trimming pared 5 bases from V and 12 bases from J, leaving 13 bases between. This CDR3 region has 11 residues. Per the germline V gene, CDR1 is SGHVS and CDR2 is FNYEAQ. The CDR3 DNA sequence: TGTGCCAGCAGCCAAACCGTGATGGACACCTTC. This sequence encodes CASSQTVMDTF.

CDR3 protein: CASNRVGVSRRGFF. The CDR3 region has the DNA TGTGCCAGCAATAGGGTAGGGGTGAGCCGTCGGGGGTTCTTC. The gene calls are TRBV2 and TRBJ2-1, with D possibly called TRBD1 or TRBD2 (5 bases each). From germline, CDR1 is SNHLY and CDR2 FYNNEI. The CDR3 is made up of 14 amino acids. V lost 7 bases and J lost 15, with 25 bases in between. The full variable domain, rest sourced from reference TRBV2 and TRBJ2-1, is EPEVTQTPSHQVTQMGQEVILRCVPISNHLYFYWYRQILGQKVEFLVSFYNNEISEKSEIFDDQFSVERPDGSNFTLKIRSTKLEDSAMYFCASNRVGVSRRGFFGPGTRLTVL.

This clonotype was detected many times. The chain joins TRBV7-2 to TRBJ1-5, with unresolved D. V was shortened by 2 bases and J by 4 bases, with 9 bases between the two germline ends. In germline, CDR1 is SGHTA, CDR2 FQGNSA. The CDR3 runs to 14 residues. CDR3 sequence reads: CASSLYTGNQPQHF. For the CDR3, the DNA is TGTGCCAGCAGCTTATATACGGGGAATCAGCCCCAGCATTTT.

This clonotype was observed a single time. The chain links TRBV4-3 to TRBJ2-3, with TRBD2 matching 14 bases. Germline CDR1 and CDR2: LGHNA and YSLEER. Trimming removed 0 bases from V and 4 bases from J; junction bases left unmatched: 9. This CDR3 region has 19 residues. CDR3 sequence reads: CASSQDVGLGLAGADTQYF. The CDR3 coding sequence is TGCGCCAGCAGCCAAGATGTTGGCCTGGGACTAGCGGGAGCAGATACGCAGTATTTT.

This clonotype was counted between two and nine times. The V call is TRBV6-2 or TRBV6-3, the J call TRBJ2-5; tentative D call: TRBD2 (5 bases). V dropped 4 bases and J dropped 0 bases, with 18 bases sitting between them. The CDR3 is 17 residues long. In germline, CDR1 is MNHEY, CDR2 SVGEGT. The CDR3 loop is CASSWTLSAPYQETQYF. DNA of the CDR3: TGTGCCAGCAGTTGGACTCTCTCCGCCCCGTACCAAGAGACCCAGTACTTC.

This clonotype was recorded a few times. The rearrangement links TRBV30 to TRBJ2-1; no definite D call. Germline CDR1 is GTSNPN and CDR2 is SVGIG (reference sequence). Trimming left V 0 bases short and J 5 bases short, with 5 bases between. The CDR3 covers 12 residues. In DNA form, the CDR3 reads TGTGCCTGGAGTGTCGCAAACAATGAGCAGTTCTTC. Protein sequence: CAWSVANNEQFF.

The chain employs TRBV7-6 and TRBJ1-1; D unresolved. CDR1 SGHVS and CDR2 FNYEAQ come from the germline V gene. This CDR3 region has 13 residues. Trimming shortened V by 2 bases and J by 5 bases, and 9 bases separated the two germline ends. The CDR3 here is CASSLNSVTEAFF. The CDR3 DNA is TGTGCCAGCAGCTTAAACTCGGTTACTGAAGCTTTCTTT.

The chain recombines TRBV5-6 with TRBJ1-2, with D hard to call. Trimming pared 1 base from V and 7 bases from J, leaving 14 bases between. Germline V gives CDR1 SGHDT, CDR2 YYEEEE. The CDR3 runs 14 residues. CDR3 bases: TGTGCCAGCAGCTTGCCCGGGGTTGTCGTTGGCTACACCTTC. This encodes CASSLPGVVVGYTF.

This clonotype was counted between two and nine times. The rearrangement joins TRBV11-3 to TRBJ2-5; the D is unclear. Germline V gene lookup returns CDR1 SGHNT and CDR2 YENEEA. The CDR3 contains 13 residues. Trimming pared 2 bases from V and 5 bases from J, leaving 9 bases between. CDR3 region: CASSLPPPETQYF. The DNA of the CDR3 is TGTGCCAGCAGCTTACCTCCGCCGGAGACCCAGTACTTC.

This clonotype turned up a few times. In DNA form, the CDR3 reads TGCAGTGCTCCCGAGGGGAAGGGCAGCTACGAGCAGTACTTC. It specifies CSAPEGKGSYEQYF. The chain is built from TRBV20-1 and TRBJ2-7; D is tentatively TRBD1 or TRBD2 (5 bases each). CDR1 is DFQATT and CDR2 is SNEGSKA in the germline V gene (reference sequence). V lost 5 bases and J lost 3, with 17 bases in between. This CDR3 is 14 amino acids long.

This chain links TRBV27 with TRBJ2-1, with 7 bases fitting TRBD1. V gave up 6 bases and J gave up 3 bases; unmatched junction bases: 8. The CDR3 totals 15 residues. CDR1 and CDR2 (germline): MNHEY, SMNVEV (reference sequence). For the CDR3, the DNA is TGTGCCAGCAGCTTAGACAGGGCCATCTACAATGAGCAGTTCTTC. It specifies CASSLDRAIYNEQFF.

The rearrangement uses TRBV7-2 and TRBJ1-4, with D perhaps matching TRBD1 (5 bases). This CDR3 is 15 amino acids long. V was pared by 5 bases and J by 7 bases, with 17 bases between. The germline V gene encodes CDR1 SGHTA and CDR2 FQGNSA. CDR3 DNA: TGTGCCAGCAGCATTCCCCAGGGAGGACGTGAAAAACTGTTTTTT. Residues: CASSIPQGGREKLFF.

This clonotype showed up just a few times. The rearrangement uses TRBV6-1 and TRBJ1-3; possible D gene TRBD1, 5 bases. The germline gives CDR1 MNHNS, CDR2 SASEGT. V was cut by 6 bases and J by 2 bases, with 14 bases left in between. The CDR3 sequence is 15 residues long. The CDR3 DNA reads as TGTGCCAGCAGCCCCACAGGTTCTCCTGGAAACACCATATATTTT. Protein: CASSPTGSPGNTIYF.